Here is one T cell receptor (beta chain) with its context. Germline assignment: CDR1 MDHEN and CDR2 SYDVKM. This CDR3 has 13 amino acids. V was trimmed by 5 bases and J by 6 bases, leaving 13 bases between them. The data were taken from a study of blood T cell repertoires in COVID-19. Study-level background: Sources were T cells, B-cell-depleted T cells, or PBMCs; the material itself was cDNA or gDNA.

This table comes from immunoSEQ multiplex PCR, and its TCRdb copy is limited to in-frame clones, with some not included. In the table there are about 130,000 clones, about 80% of which are singletons. The receptor comes from a man aged 40-55 years with active or convalescent COVID-19. The J gene is TRBJ1-2, the V gene TRBV28, with TRBD1 as a possible D gene (5 bases). The sample consisted of peripheral blood. The CDR3 protein is CASSPWGGNGYTF. CDR3 DNA: TGTGCCAGCAGTCCCTGGGGGGGAAATGGCTACACCTTC.